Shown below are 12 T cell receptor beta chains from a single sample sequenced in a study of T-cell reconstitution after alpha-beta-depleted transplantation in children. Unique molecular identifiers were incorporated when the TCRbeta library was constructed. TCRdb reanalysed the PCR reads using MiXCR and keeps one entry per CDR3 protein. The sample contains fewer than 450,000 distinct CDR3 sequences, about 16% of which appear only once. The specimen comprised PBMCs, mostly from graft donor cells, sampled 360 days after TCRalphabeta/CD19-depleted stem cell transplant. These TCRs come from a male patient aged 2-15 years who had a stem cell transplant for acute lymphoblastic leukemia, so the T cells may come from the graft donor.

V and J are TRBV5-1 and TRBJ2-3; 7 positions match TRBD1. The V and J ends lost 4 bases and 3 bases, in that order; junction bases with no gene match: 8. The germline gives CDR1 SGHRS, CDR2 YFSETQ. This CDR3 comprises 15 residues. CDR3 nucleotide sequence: TGCGCCAGCAGCCCCGGGCAGGGGGAAACAGATACGCAGTATTTT. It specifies CASSPGQGETDTQYF.

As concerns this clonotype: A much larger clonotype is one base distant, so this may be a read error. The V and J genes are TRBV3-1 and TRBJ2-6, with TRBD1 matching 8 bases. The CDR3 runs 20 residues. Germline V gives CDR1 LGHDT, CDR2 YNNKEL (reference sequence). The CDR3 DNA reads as TGTGCCTGCAGCCAAGACCTCTGGGACAGGCCTAAAGGTGGGGCCAACGTCCTGACTTTC. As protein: CACSQDLWDRPKGGANVLTF.

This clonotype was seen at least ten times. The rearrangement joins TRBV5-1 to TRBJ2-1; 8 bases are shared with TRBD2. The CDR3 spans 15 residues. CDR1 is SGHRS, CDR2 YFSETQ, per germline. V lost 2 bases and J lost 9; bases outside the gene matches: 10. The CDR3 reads CASSLAGVLFGEQFF. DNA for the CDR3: TGCGCCAGCAGCTTAGCGGGAGTTCTCTTCGGTGAGCAGTTCTTC.

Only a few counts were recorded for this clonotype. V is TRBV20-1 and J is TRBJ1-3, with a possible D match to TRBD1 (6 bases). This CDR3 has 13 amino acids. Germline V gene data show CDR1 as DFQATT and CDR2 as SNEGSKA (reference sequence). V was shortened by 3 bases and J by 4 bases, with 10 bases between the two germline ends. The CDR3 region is CSASRRGGNTIYF. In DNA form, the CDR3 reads TGCAGTGCTAGCCGCAGGGGAGGAAACACCATATATTTT.

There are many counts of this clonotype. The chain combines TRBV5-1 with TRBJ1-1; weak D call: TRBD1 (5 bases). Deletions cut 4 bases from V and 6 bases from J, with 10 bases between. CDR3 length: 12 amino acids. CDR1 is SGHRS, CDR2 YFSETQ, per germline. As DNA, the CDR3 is TGCGCCAGCAGCACCGAGGGGTCTGAAGCTTTCTTT. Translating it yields CASSTEGSEAFF.

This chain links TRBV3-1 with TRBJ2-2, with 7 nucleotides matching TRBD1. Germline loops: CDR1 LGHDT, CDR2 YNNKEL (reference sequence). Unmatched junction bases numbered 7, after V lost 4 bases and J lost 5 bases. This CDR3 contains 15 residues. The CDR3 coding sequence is TGTGCCAGCAGCCGAAACAGGGGTGTGACCGGGGAGCTGTTTTTT. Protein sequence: CASSRNRGVTGELFF.

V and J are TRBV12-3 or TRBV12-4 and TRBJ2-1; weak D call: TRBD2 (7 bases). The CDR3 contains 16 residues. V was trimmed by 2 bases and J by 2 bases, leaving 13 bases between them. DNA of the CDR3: TGTGCCAGCAGTTTATGGGGGGCGGGAGCCTACAATGAGCAGTTCTTC. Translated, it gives CASSLWGAGAYNEQFF.

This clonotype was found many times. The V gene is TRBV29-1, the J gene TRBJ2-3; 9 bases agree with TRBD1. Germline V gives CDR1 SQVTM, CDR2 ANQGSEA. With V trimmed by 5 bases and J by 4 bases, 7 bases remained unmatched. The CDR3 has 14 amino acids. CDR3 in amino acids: CSVCRDRASDTQYF. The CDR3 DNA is TGCAGCGTTTGCCGGGACAGGGCGTCAGATACGCAGTATTTT.

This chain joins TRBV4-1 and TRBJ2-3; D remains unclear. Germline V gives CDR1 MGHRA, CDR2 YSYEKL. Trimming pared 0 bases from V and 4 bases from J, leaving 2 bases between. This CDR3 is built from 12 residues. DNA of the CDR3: TGCGCCAGCAGCCAAGAGGCAGATACGCAGTATTTT. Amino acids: CASSQEADTQYF.

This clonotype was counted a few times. The CDR3: CASSYRQGMFDTQYF. DNA for the CDR3: TGCGCCAGCAGCTACCGACAGGGGATGTTCGATACGCAGTATTTT. V usage is TRBV4-3 and J usage is TRBJ2-3, with 8 bases aligning to TRBD1. Germline loops: CDR1 LGHNA, CDR2 YSLEER. After removal of 5 bases from V and 6 bases from J, the junction contained 10 bases not matched to a gene. The CDR3 has 15 amino acids.

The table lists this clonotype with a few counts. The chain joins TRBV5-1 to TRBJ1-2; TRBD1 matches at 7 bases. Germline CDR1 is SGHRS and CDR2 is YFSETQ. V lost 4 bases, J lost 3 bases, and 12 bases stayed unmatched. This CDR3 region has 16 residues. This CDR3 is CASSPRGGGADYGYTF. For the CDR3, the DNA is TGCGCCAGCAGCCCGAGGGGAGGGGGCGCTGACTATGGCTACACCTTC.

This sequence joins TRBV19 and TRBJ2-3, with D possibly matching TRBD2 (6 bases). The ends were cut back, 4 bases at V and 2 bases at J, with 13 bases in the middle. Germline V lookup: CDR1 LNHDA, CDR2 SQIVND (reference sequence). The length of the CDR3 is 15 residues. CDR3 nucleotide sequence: TGTGCCAGTAGTAGGATAGCGGAGAACACAGATACGCAGTATTTT. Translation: CASSRIAENTDTQYF.